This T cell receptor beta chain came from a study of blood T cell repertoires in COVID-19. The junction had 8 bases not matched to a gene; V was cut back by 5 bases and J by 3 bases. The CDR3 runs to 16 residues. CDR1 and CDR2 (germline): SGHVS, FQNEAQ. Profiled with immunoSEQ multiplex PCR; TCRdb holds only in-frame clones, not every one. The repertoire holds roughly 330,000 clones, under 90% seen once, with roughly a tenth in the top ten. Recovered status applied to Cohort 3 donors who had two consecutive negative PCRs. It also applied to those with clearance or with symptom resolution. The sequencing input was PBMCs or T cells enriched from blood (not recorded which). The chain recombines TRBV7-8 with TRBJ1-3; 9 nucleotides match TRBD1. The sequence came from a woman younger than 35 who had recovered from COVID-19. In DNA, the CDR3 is TGTGCCAGCAGCCTCCGGGACAGGGAGGGTGGAAACACCATATATTTT. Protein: CASSLRDREGGNTIYF.